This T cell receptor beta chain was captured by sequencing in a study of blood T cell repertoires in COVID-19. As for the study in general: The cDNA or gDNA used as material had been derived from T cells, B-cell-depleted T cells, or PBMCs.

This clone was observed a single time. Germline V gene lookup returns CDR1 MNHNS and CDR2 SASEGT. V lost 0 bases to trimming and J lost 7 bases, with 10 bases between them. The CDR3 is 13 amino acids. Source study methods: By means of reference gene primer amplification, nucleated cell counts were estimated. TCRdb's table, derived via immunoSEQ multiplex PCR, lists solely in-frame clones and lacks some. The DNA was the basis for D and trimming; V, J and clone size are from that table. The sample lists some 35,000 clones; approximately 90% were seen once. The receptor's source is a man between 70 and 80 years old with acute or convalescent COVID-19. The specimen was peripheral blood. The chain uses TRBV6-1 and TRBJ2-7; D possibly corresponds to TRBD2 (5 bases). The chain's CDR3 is CASSEAWRLEQYF. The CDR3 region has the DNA TGTGCCAGCAGTGAAGCGTGGAGGTTAGAGCAGTACTTC.